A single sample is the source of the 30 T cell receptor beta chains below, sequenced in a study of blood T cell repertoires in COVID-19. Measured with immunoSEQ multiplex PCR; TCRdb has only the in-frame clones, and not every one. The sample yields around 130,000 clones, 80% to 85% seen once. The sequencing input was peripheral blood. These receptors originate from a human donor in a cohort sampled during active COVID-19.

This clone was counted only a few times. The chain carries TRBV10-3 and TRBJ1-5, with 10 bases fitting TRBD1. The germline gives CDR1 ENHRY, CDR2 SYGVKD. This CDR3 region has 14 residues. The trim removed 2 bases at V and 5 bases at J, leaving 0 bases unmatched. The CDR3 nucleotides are TGTGCCATCAGTGAGGGACAGGGGGATCAGCCCCAGCATTTT. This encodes CAISEGQGDQPQHF.

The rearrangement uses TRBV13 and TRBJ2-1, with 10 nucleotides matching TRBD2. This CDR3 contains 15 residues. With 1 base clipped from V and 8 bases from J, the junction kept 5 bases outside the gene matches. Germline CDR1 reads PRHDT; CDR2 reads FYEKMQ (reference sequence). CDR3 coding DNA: TGTGCCAGCAGCTTAGAACTAGCGGGGCCCTATGAGCAGTTCTTC. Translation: CASSLELAGPYEQFF.

In nucleotides, the CDR3 is TGTGCCAGCAGACTGCGGGACAGAGGGTCCCAGGAGTACTTC. Its translation: CASRLRDRGSQEYF. The rearrangement joins TRBV6-5 to TRBJ2-7, with D perhaps TRBD1 (7 bases). Germline V lookup: CDR1 MNHEY, CDR2 SVGAGI. CDR3 length: 14 amino acids. Deletions cut 6 bases from V and 11 bases from J, with 23 bases between.

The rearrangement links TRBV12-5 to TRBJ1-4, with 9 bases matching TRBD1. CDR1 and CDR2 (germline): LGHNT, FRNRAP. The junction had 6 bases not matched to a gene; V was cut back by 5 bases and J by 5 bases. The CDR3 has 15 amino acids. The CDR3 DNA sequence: TGTGCTAGTGGTCTCCGGGACAGGGTAAATGAAAAACTGTTTTTT. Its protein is CASGLRDRVNEKLFF.

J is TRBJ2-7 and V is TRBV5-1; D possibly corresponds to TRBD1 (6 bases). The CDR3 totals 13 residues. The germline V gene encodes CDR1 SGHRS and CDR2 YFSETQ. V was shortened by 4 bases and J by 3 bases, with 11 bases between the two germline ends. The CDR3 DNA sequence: TGCGCCAGCAGCCCGGACAGCCTCTACGAGCAGTACTTC. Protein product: CASSPDSLYEQYF.

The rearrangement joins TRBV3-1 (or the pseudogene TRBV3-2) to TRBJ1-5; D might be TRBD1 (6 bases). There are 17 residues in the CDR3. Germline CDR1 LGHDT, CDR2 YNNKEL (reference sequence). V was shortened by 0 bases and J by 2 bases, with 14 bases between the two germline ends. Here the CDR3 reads CASSQDQGPGGNQPQHF. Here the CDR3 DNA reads TGTGCCAGCAGCCAAGACCAGGGGCCAGGTGGCAATCAGCCCCAGCATTTT.

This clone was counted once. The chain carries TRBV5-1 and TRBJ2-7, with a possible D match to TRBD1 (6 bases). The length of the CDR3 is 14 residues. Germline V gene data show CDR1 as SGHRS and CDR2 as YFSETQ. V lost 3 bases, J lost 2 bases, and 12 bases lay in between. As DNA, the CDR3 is TGCGCCAGCAGCTACCAGACAGGAACCTACGAGCAGTACTTC. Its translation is CASSYQTGTYEQYF.

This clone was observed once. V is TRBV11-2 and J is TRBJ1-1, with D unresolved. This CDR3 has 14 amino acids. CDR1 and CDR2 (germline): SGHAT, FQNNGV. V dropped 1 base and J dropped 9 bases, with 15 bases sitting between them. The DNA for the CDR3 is TGTGCCAGCAGCTTAGTGGCTCCGGGATCCCAAGCTTTCTTT. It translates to CASSLVAPGSQAFF. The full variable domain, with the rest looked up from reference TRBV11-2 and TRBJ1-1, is EAGVAQSPRYKIIEKRQSVAFWCNPISGHATLYWYQQILGQGPKLLIQFQNNGVVDDSQLPKDRFSAERLKGVDSTLKIQPAKLEDSAVYLCASSLVAPGSQAFFGQGTRLTVV.

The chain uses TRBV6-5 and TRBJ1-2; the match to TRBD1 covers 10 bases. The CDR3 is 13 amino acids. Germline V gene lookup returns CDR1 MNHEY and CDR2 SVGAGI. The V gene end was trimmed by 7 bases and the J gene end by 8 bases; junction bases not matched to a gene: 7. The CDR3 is CASTLRTGGGYTF. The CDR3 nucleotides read TGTGCCAGCACCCTCAGGACAGGGGGAGGCTACACCTTC.

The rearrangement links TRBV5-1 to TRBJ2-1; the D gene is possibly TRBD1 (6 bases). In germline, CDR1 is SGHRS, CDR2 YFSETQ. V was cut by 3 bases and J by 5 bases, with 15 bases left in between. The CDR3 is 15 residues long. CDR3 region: CASSSGTLSHNEQFF. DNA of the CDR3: TGCGCCAGCAGCTCCGGGACACTTTCCCACAATGAGCAGTTCTTC.

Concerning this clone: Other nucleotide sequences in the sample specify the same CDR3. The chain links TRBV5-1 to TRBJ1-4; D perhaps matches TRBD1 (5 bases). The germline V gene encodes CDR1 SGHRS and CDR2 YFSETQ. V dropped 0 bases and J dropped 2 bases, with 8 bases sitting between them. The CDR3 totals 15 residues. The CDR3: CASSLAGGTNEKLFF. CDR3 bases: TGCGCCAGCAGCTTGGCTGGGGGGACTAATGAAAAACTGTTTTTT.

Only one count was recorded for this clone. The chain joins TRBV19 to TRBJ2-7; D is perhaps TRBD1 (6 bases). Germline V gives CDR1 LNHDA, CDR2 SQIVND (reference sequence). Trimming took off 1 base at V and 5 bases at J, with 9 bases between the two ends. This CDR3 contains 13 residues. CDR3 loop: CASSIVRDNEQYF. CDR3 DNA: TGTGCCAGTAGTATAGTTAGGGACAACGAGCAGTACTTC.

CDR3 sequence (DNA): TGTGCCAGCAGTGAAGCCCCTAGCGGGGGCCCTACCTACGAGCAGTACTTC. Its protein product is CASSEAPSGGPTYEQYF. The chain combines TRBV6-1 with TRBJ2-7; 10 bases align to TRBD2. The V gene's germline CDR1 is MNHNS and CDR2 SASEGT. The CDR3 sequence is 17 residues long. The trim removed 0 bases at V and 2 bases at J, leaving 7 bases unmatched.

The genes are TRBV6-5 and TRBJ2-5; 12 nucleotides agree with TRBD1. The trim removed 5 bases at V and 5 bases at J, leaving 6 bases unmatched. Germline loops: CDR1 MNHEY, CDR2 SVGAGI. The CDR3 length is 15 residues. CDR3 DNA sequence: TGTGCCAGCAGTAACCGGGACAGGGGGCACGAGACCCAGTACTTC. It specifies CASSNRDRGHETQYF.

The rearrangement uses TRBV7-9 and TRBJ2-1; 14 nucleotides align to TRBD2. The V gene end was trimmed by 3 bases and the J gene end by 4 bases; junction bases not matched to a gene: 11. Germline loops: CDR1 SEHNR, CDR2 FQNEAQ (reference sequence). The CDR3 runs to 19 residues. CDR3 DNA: TGTGCCAGCAGCTTTATTAGGGGGACTAGCGGGGGTGTTTACAATGAGCAGTTCTTC. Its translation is CASSFIRGTSGGVYNEQFF.

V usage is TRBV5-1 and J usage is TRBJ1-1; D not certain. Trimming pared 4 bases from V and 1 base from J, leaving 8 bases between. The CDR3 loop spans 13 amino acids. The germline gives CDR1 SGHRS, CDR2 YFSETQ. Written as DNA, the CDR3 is TGCGCCAGCAGCCTCATCGGGAACACTGAAGCTTTCTTT. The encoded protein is CASSLIGNTEAFF.

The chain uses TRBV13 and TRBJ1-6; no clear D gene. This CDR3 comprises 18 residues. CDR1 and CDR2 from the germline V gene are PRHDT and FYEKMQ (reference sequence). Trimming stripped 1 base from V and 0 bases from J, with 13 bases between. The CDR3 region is CASSLVSSQSSYNSPLHF. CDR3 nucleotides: TGTGCCAGCAGCTTAGTCTCATCACAGAGCTCCTATAATTCACCCCTCCACTTT.

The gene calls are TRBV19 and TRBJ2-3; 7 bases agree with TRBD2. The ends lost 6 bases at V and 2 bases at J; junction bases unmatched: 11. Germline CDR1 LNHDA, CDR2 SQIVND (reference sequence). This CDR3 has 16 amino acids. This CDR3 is CASRTAGRVNTDTQYF. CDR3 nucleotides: TGTGCCAGTAGGACAGCGGGACGGGTAAACACAGATACGCAGTATTTT.

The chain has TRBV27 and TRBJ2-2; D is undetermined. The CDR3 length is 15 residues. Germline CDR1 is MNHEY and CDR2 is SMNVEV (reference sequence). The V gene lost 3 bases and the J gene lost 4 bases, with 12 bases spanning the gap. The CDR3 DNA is TGTGCCAGCAGTTTTGGCAGGCCGAGCACCGGGGAGCTGTTTTTT. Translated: CASSFGRPSTGELFF.

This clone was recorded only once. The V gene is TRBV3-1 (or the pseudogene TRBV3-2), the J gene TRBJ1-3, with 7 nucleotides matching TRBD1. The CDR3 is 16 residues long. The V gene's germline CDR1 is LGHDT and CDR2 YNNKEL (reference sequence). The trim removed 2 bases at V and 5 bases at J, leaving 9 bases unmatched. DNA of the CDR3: TGTGCCAGCAGCCAAAGGGAGCAGGGGGTGCGAAACACCATATATTTT. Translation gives CASSQREQGVRNTIYF.

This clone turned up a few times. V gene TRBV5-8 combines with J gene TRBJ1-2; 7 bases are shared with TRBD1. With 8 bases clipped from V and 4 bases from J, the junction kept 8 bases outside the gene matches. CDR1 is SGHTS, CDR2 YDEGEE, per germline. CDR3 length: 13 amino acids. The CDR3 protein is CASTETGIYGYTF. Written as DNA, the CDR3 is TGTGCCAGTACGGAGACAGGGATCTATGGCTACACCTTC.

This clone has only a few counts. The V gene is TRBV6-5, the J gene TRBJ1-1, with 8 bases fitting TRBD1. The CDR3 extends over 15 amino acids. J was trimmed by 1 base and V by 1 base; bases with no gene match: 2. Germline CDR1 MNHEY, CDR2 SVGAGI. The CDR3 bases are TGTGCCAGCAGTTACTACGGACAGGGGAACACTGAAGCTTTCTTT. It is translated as CASSYYGQGNTEAFF.

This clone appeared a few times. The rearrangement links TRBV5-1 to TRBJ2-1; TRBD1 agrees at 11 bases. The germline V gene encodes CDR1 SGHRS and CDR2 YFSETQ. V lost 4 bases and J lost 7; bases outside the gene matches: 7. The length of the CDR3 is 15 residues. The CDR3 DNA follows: TGCGCCAGCAGCCGAGGACAGGGGGCTCGGAATGAGCAGTTCTTC. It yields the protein CASSRGQGARNEQFF.

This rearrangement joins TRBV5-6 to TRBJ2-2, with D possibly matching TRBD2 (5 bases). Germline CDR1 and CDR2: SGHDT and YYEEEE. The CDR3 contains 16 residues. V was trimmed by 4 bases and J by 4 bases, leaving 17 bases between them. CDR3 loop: CASSEGRLEGTGELFF. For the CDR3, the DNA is TGTGCCAGCAGCGAGGGTCGCCTAGAGGGCACCGGGGAGCTGTTTTTT.

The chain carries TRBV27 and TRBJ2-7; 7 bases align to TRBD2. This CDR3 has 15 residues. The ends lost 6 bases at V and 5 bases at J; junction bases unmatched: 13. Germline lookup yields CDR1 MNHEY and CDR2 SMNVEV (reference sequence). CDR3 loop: CASSSGRAGTDEQYF. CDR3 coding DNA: TGTGCCAGCAGCTCCGGGAGAGCGGGGACCGACGAGCAGTACTTC.

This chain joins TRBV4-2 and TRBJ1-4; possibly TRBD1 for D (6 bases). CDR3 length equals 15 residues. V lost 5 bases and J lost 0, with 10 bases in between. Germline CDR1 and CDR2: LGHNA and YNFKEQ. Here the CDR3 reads CASSYRQATNEKLFF. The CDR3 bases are TGTGCCAGCAGCTACCGACAGGCAACTAATGAAAAACTGTTTTTT.

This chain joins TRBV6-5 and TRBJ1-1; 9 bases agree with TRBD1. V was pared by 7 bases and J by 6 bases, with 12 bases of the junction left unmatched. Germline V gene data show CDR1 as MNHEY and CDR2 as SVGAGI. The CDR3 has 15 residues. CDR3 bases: TGTGCCAGCATTACCCCAGACAGGGGGGGTGCTGAAGCTTTCTTT. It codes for CASITPDRGGAEAFF.

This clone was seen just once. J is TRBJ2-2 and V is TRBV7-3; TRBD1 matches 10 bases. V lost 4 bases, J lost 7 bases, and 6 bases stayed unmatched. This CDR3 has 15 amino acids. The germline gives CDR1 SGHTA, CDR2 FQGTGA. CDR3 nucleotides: TGTGCCAGCAGCTCCTGGGACAGGGGAAACGGGGAGCTGTTTTTT. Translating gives CASSSWDRGNGELFF.

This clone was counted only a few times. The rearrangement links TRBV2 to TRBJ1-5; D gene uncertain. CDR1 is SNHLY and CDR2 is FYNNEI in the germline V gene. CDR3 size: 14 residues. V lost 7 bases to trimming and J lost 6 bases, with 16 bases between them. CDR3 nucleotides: TGTGCCAGCACCGAAGGCGGGTTGGGTCAGCCCCAGCATTTT. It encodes CASTEGGLGQPQHF.

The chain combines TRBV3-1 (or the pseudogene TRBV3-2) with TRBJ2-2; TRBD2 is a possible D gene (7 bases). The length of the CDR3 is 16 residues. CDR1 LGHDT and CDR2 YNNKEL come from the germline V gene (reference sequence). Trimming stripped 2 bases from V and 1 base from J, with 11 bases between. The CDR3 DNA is TGTGCCAGCAGCCAACTCGGGGGGCGGAACACCGGGGAGCTGTTTTTT. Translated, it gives CASSQLGGRNTGELFF.